A single sample is the source of the 29 T cell receptor beta chains below, sequenced in a study of human T cells and chemical hapten exposure. As for time point: patch test 1, 2 weeks after DPC sensitization. Regarding treatment: therapeutic diphenylcyclopropenone sensitization with weekly scalp DPC. TCRdb redid the calling of the RACE reads with MiXCR, one entry per CDR3 protein. This table has under 150,000 distinct CDR3 sequences, over 10% appearing once. The sequencing used whole blood, collected in connection with sensitization to the hapten diphenylcyclopropenone (DPC). These receptors came from a woman in her forties or fifties with alopecia areata. Some clones in this sample may be carry-over from other donors' samples.

V is TRBV19 and J is TRBJ2-7; D not certain. The CDR3 has 14 amino acids. Germline CDR1 reads LNHDA; CDR2 reads SQIVND (reference sequence). V was shortened by 2 bases and J by 0 bases, with 8 bases between the two germline ends. The CDR3 here is CASSITDSSYEQYF. The CDR3 DNA sequence: TGTGCCAGTAGTATAACAGATAGCTCCTACGAGCAGTACTTC. Drawing the rest from reference TRBV19 and TRBJ2-7, the complete variable domain is DGGITQSPKYLFRKEGQNVTLSCEQNLNHDAMYWYRQDPGQGLRLIYYSQIVNDFQKGDIAEGYSVSREKKESFPLTVTSAQKNPTAFYLCASSITDSSYEQYFGPGTRLTVT.

This clonotype was counted many times. The chain links TRBV21-1 to TRBJ2-1; the table's D call TRBD2 went unverified against the DNA. TRBV21-1 is termed a pseudogene. The CDR3 is 12 amino acids. The CDR3 DNA is TGTGCCATGGGACTAGCGTGTAATGAGCAGTTCTTC. Translation gives CAMGLACNEQFF.

Ten or more counts support this clonotype. V usage is TRBV5-1 and J usage is TRBJ1-4; D remains ambiguous. The CDR3 loop spans 16 amino acids. The germline V gene has CDR1 SGHRS and CDR2 YFSETQ. V was clipped by 2 bases and J by 0 bases, with 11 bases between them. In nucleotides, the CDR3 is TGCGCCAGCAGCTTTGGTCCAGCTGCAACTAATGAAAAACTGTTTTTT. It encodes CASSFGPAATNEKLFF.

The CDR3 region is CASSELYEQYF. CDR3 sequence (DNA): TGTGCCAGCAGTGAGTTATACGAGCAGTACTTC. The V and J genes are TRBV6-1 and TRBJ2-7, with D hard to call. The CDR3 contains 11 residues. Germline V gene lookup returns CDR1 MNHNS and CDR2 SASEGT. V was cut by 3 bases and J by 4 bases, with 4 bases left in between.

In this sample, this clonotype turned up many times. The chain employs TRBV6-5 and TRBJ2-1; TRBD2 might be the D (6 bases). V lost 2 bases, J lost 8 bases, and 16 bases lay in between. The CDR3 contains 15 residues. Germline loops: CDR1 MNHEY, CDR2 SVGAGI. CDR3 sequence (DNA): TGTGCCAGCAGTTACAACGGGGGAAGTCGGCATGAGCAGTTCTTC. Translation gives CASSYNGGSRHEQFF.

This clonotype was picked up a small number of times. The chain combines TRBV12-3 or TRBV12-4 with TRBJ2-2; D not certain. Trimming shortened V by 1 base and J by 7 bases, and 7 bases separated the two germline ends. This CDR3 has 13 amino acids. CDR3 in DNA: TGTGCCAGCAGTTTAGTTCAGGTCGGGGAGCTGTTTTTT. Encoded protein: CASSLVQVGELFF.

This clonotype was seen a handful of times. This sequence joins TRBV6-5 and TRBJ1-6, with D possibly matching TRBD1 (5 bases). V was cut by 2 bases and J by 7 bases, with 15 bases left in between. Germline CDR1 and CDR2: MNHEY and SVGAGI. This CDR3 has 16 amino acids. The CDR3 DNA reads TGTGCCAGCAGTTACGAGCGCCCAGGGTTAAATTCACCCCTCCACTTT. The encoded protein is CASSYERPGLNSPLHF.

This clonotype was counted a few times. This chain joins TRBV5-1 and TRBJ1-6; 8 positions match TRBD1. The CDR3 is 16 residues long. Germline V lookup: CDR1 SGHRS, CDR2 YFSETQ. V dropped 3 bases and J dropped 7; count of bases not matched to a gene: 9. As DNA, the CDR3 is TGCGCCAGCAGCTCTATAGGACAGGGTGGCAATTCACCCCTCCACTTT. Protein sequence: CASSSIGQGGNSPLHF.

This clonotype was seen a few times. This chain joins TRBV12-3 or TRBV12-4 and TRBJ1-6, with unresolved D. This CDR3 spans 17 amino acids. Trimming pared 4 bases from V and 0 bases from J, leaving 13 bases between. CDR3 protein: CASSSRLGSSYNSPLHF. Written as DNA, the CDR3 is TGTGCCAGCAGTTCCCGACTGGGATCCTCCTATAATTCACCCCTCCACTTT.

The J gene is TRBJ2-2, the V gene TRBV28; 14 nucleotides match TRBD2. Trimming removed 4 bases from V and 5 bases from J; junction bases left unmatched: 3. The germline gives CDR1 MDHEN, CDR2 SYDVKM. The CDR3 covers 16 residues. DNA of the CDR3: TGTGCCAGCAGTTCCGGACTAGCGGGGGGAACCGGGGAGCTGTTTTTT. This sequence encodes CASSSGLAGGTGELFF.

This clonotype was counted at least ten times. CDR3 sequence: CASSHRDWSSYEQYF. CDR3 DNA sequence: TGTGCCAGCAGCCACCGGGACTGGAGCTCCTACGAGCAGTACTTC. This chain joins TRBV7-2 and TRBJ2-7; TRBD2 is a possible D gene (6 bases). V gave up 5 bases and J gave up 0 bases, with 14 bases separating them. This CDR3 is built from 15 residues. CDR1 and CDR2 from the germline V gene are SGHTA and FQGNSA.

The CDR3 region is CSASTHEQYF. The DNA for the CDR3 is TGCAGTGCTAGTACCCACGAGCAGTACTTC. The V call is TRBV20-1, the J call TRBJ2-7; D is unclear. V was shortened by 3 bases and J by 5 bases, with 5 bases between the two germline ends. CDR1 is DFQATT and CDR2 is SNEGSKA in the germline V gene (reference sequence). This CDR3 has 10 amino acids.

At least ten counts were recorded for this clonotype. The chain carries TRBV18 and TRBJ2-5, with 9 bases identical to TRBD1. The germline CDR1 and CDR2 sequences are KGHSH and LQKENI. This CDR3 comprises 15 residues. Trimming at V came to 1 base and at J to 4 bases, leaving 4 bases not matched to a gene. The CDR3 loop is CASSPRTGGSETQYF. In DNA form, the CDR3 reads TGTGCCAGCTCACCACGAACAGGGGGCTCAGAGACCCAGTACTTC.

This clonotype was seen a handful of times. V is TRBV12-2 and J is TRBJ2-4. TRBV12-2 is listed as a pseudogene. The CDR3 has 16 amino acids. In nucleotides, the CDR3 is TGTGCAAGTCGCTTAGGGGGTAGCATAGCCAAAAACATTCAGTACTTC. Protein product: CASRLGGSIAKNIQYF.

Many counts were recorded for this clonotype. The chain combines TRBV6-6 with TRBJ1-6; the D is unclear. The germline gives CDR1 MNHNY, CDR2 SVGAGI (reference sequence). This CDR3 contains 11 residues. Trimming shortened V by 6 bases and J by 13 bases, and 10 bases separated the two germline ends. The CDR3 region is CASSQGIPLHF. CDR3 bases: TGTGCCAGCAGCCAAGGGATCCCCCTCCACTTT.

The V gene is TRBV3-1, the J gene TRBJ1-5; 10 bases match TRBD1. Unmatched junction bases numbered 4, after V lost 3 bases and J lost 8 bases. CDR1 and CDR2 (germline): LGHDT, YNNKEL (reference sequence). The CDR3 consists of 14 residues. The CDR3 protein is CASSHGQGGKPQHF. The DNA of the CDR3 is TGTGCCAGCAGCCATGGACAGGGGGGGAAGCCCCAGCATTTT.

This clonotype has ten or more counts. This sequence joins TRBV14 and TRBJ2-3; D is unresolved. This CDR3 has 16 amino acids. Germline values: CDR1 SGHDN, CDR2 FVKESK. With 4 bases removed from V and 0 bases from J, the gap between germline ends came to 14 bases. DNA for the CDR3: TGTGCCAGCAGCCCGCTAGGGCACCTTAGCACAGATACGCAGTATTTT. The encoded protein is CASSPLGHLSTDTQYF. Full variable domain (missing parts from reference TRBV14 and TRBJ2-3): EAGVTQFPSHSVIEKGQTVTLRCDPISGHDNLYWYRRVMGKEIKFLLHFVKESKQDESGMPNNRFLAERTGGTYSTLKVQPAELEDSGVYFCASSPLGHLSTDTQYFGPGTRLTVL.

The J gene is TRBJ1-1, the V gene TRBV6-9; a weak D match, TRBD1 (5 bases). This CDR3 is built from 17 residues. V was cut by 8 bases and J by 0 bases, with 22 bases left in between. In germline, CDR1 is MNHGY, CDR2 SVAAGI. The CDR3 protein is CASLTAGTPLVNTEAFF. The DNA of the CDR3 is TGTGCCAGCCTAACTGCCGGGACCCCCCTCGTGAACACTGAAGCTTTCTTT.

The DNA for the CDR3 is TGTGCCAGCTCACGTGCCGCAACTAATGAAAAACTGTTTTTT. Protein: CASSRAATNEKLFF. The chain recombines TRBV7-6 with TRBJ1-4; D gene ambiguous. V was cut by 8 bases and J by 0 bases, with 10 bases left in between. The V gene's germline CDR1 is SGHVS and CDR2 FNYEAQ. The CDR3 runs 14 residues.

This chain connects TRBV12-3 or TRBV12-4 to TRBJ1-5; D is undetermined. Trimming took off 5 bases at V and 4 bases at J, with 9 bases between the two ends. The CDR3 consists of 13 residues. For the CDR3, the DNA is TGTGCCAGCAGTCTTAACATTAATCAGCCCCAGCATTTT. Translated: CASSLNINQPQHF.

The V and J genes are TRBV29-1 and TRBJ1-2; D gene unclear. The CDR3 is made up of 14 amino acids. V dropped 3 bases and J dropped 4 bases, with 15 bases sitting between them. Germline assignment: CDR1 SQVTM and CDR2 ANQGSEA. CDR3 sequence reads: CSVDLWGGSYGYTF. In DNA form, the CDR3 reads TGCAGCGTTGATCTATGGGGAGGTAGCTATGGCTACACCTTC.

This clonotype was seen only a few times. The rearrangement joins TRBV6-5 to TRBJ1-4; the D gene is possibly TRBD1 (5 bases). The ends were cut back, 5 bases at V and 6 bases at J, with 13 bases in the middle. Germline V gives CDR1 MNHEY, CDR2 SVGAGI. The CDR3 has 14 amino acids. CDR3 nucleotides: TGTGCCAGCAGTCACACGGGGGAGGATGAAAAACTGTTTTTT. Translation: CASSHTGEDEKLFF.

The sample holds a few counts of this clonotype. This rearrangement joins TRBV7-2 to TRBJ2-1; 11 nucleotides align to TRBD2. CDR1 and CDR2 (germline): SGHTA, FQGNSA. The CDR3 consists of 14 residues. V gave up 4 bases and J gave up 6 bases; unmatched junction bases: 2. CDR3 sequence: CASSSGLAANEQFF. CDR3 bases: TGTGCCAGCAGCTCGGGACTAGCGGCCAATGAGCAGTTCTTC.

This chain connects TRBV6-6 to TRBJ1-6, with TRBD1 matching 10 bases. V lost 6 bases and J lost 5; bases outside the gene matches: 13. The CDR3 extends over 18 amino acids. Germline V CDR1 and CDR2: MNHNY, SVGAGI (reference sequence). CDR3 sequence: CASSTGQGVRENNSPLHF. The CDR3 DNA follows: TGTGCCAGCAGCACTGGACAGGGGGTTAGGGAGAATAATTCACCCCTCCACTTT.

This clonotype was detected many times. This chain joins TRBV29-1 and TRBJ2-1; D possibly corresponds to TRBD1 (7 bases). Germline lookup yields CDR1 SQVTM and CDR2 ANQGSEA. The CDR3 length is 15 residues. Trimming pared 0 bases from V and 7 bases from J, leaving 16 bases between. The CDR3 DNA sequence: TGCAGCGTTGAAGATTCCCAGGGGGGATGGAATGAGCAGTTCTTC. The encoded protein is CSVEDSQGGWNEQFF.

This clonotype was seen at least ten times. J is TRBJ2-7 and V is TRBV20-1; 7 nucleotides line up with TRBD1. The germline CDR1 and CDR2 sequences are DFQATT and SNEGSKA (reference sequence). The V gene end was trimmed by 5 bases and the J gene end by 2 bases; junction bases not matched to a gene: 9. The CDR3 spans 14 residues. The CDR3 reads CSAGRQGRTYEQYF. The CDR3 bases are TGCAGTGCTGGCCGACAGGGTAGGACCTACGAGCAGTACTTC.

The V and J genes are TRBV11-1 and TRBJ1-2; tentatively, D is TRBD1 (5 bases). V was shortened by 1 base and J by 6 bases, with 9 bases between the two germline ends. This CDR3 is 13 amino acids long. Germline CDR1 and CDR2: SGHAT and FQDESV (reference sequence). This CDR3 is CASSLGRQHGYTF. The CDR3, as DNA: TGTGCCAGCAGCTTAGGAAGACAGCATGGCTACACCTTC.

Many counts were recorded for this clonotype. The gene calls are TRBV29-1 and TRBJ2-7; D is possibly TRBD1 (6 bases). V was trimmed by 6 bases and J by 3 bases, leaving 12 bases between them. This CDR3 contains 12 residues. Germline assignment: CDR1 SQVTM and CDR2 ANQGSEA. The CDR3 region is CSVRPQGYEQYF. The CDR3 coding sequence is TGCAGCGTGCGCCCACAGGGCTACGAGCAGTACTTC.

This clonotype was seen only a few times. The chain links TRBV18 to TRBJ2-1; D possibly corresponds to TRBD2 (5 bases). This CDR3 region has 15 residues. Trimming took off 3 bases at V and 6 bases at J, with 15 bases between the two ends. Per germline, CDR1 KGHSH and CDR2 LQKENI. The CDR3 sequence: CASSPGLFIGNEQFF. The CDR3 bases are TGTGCCAGCTCACCCGGACTTTTCATCGGCAATGAGCAGTTCTTC.